Listed below are T cell receptor beta chains from one sample, sequenced in a study of OX40 agonist ivuxolimab in advanced cancers. Profiling relied on immunoSEQ multiplex PCR, and the TCRdb table lists in-frame clones only, not all of them. This sample has over 60,000 clones; roughly 87% occur once, and the top ten carry 2% to 2.5%. Sequencing was performed on CD4+ or CD8+ T cells sorted from blood, taken in a trial of the OX40 agonist ivuxolimab. The origin of the receptors is an adult with an advanced solid tumor such as melanoma, head and neck, liver or kidney cancer. CDR3s include the opening cysteine and the closing phenylalanine or tryptophan. A D gene is named only where the DNA matches it firmly. Size is omitted from some rows. Given values are once, few, many or a class for expanded clones.

V gene	D gene	clone size	J gene	CDR3 protein	CDR3 DNA
TRBV7-9	.	.	TRBJ1-3	CASSLATSGASGNTIYF	TGTGCCAGCAGCTTAGCTACGTCGGGGGCTTCTGGAAACACCATATATTTT
TRBV28	.	.	TRBJ1-6	CASSFPGLSSSYNSPLHF	TGTGCCAGCAGTTTCCCGGGACTGTCGAGCTCCTATAATTCACCCCTCCACTTT
TRBV5-1	.	.	TRBJ2-1	CASSLANEQFF	TGCGCCAGCAGCTTGGCTAATGAGCAGTTCTTC
TRBV7-2	TRBD1	.	TRBJ1-2	CASVGRDRINYGYTF	TGTGCCAGCGTTGGACGGGACAGAATTAACTATGGCTACACCTTC
TRBV29-1	.	once	TRBJ2-2	CSVEDRGVPGELFF	TGCAGCGTTGAAGATCGGGGCGTCCCCGGGGAGCTGTTTTTT
TRBV7-9	.	.	TRBJ1-1	CASSLGAQSIGAFF	TGTGCCAGCAGCTTAGGGGCCCAGTCGATTGGAGCTTTCTTT
TRBV29-1	.	.	TRBJ1-1	CSVEDPGVAFF	TGCAGCGTTGAGGACCCCGGGGTAGCTTTCTTT
TRBV2	.	.	TRBJ1-6	CASSEARGVSPLHF	TGTGCCAGCAGTGAAGCTCGGGGGGTCTCACCCCTCCACTTT
TRBV18	.	.	TRBJ2-7	CASSTRDAYEQYF	TGTGCCAGCTCAACCCGGGACGCCTACGAGCAGTACTTC
TRBV14	TRBD1	.	TRBJ1-4	CASSQGLTGVEKLFF	TGTGCCAGCAGTCAGGGCCTTACAGGGGTCGAAAAACTGTTTTTT
TRBV12-5	TRBD2	once	TRBJ2-1	CASGLDLSGRAGEQFF	TGTGCTAGTGGTTTGGACCTTAGCGGGAGGGCCGGTGAGCAGTTCTTC
TRBV25-1	TRBD1	.	TRBJ1-2	CASSVGQGLGYGYTF	TGTGCCAGCAGTGTGGGACAGGGTCTGGGCTATGGCTACACCTTC
TRBV28	.	few	TRBJ1-2	CASSPRTGGYTF	TGTGCCAGCAGTCCCCGGACGGGTGGCTACACCTTC
TRBV5-1	.	.	TRBJ2-1	CASSLPGINEQFF	TGCGCCAGCAGCTTGCCGGGGATCAATGAGCAGTTCTTC
TRBV5-1	TRBD1	.	TRBJ2-1	CASSLTTGTEQFF	TGCGCCAGCAGCCTTACGACAGGGACTGAGCAGTTCTTC
TRBV4-1	.	.	TRBJ1-1	CASGPQDWRGTEAFF	TGCGCCAGCGGACCCCAGGATTGGAGAGGAACTGAAGCTTTCTTT
TRBV5-1	.	.	TRBJ1-3	CASSLEGTIYF	TGCGCCAGCAGCTTGGAAGGGACCATATATTTT
TRBV29-1	.	once	TRBJ1-4	CSVSMGEKLFF	TGCAGCGTTTCTATGGGTGAAAAACTGTTTTTT
TRBV6-6	.	once	TRBJ1-2	CASSPPRANYGYTF	TGTGCCAGCAGTCCCCCGAGGGCTAACTATGGCTACACCTTC
TRBV29-1	.	once	TRBJ2-3	CSVDPSSTDTQYF	TGCAGCGTTGACCCCTCTAGCACAGATACGCAGTATTTT
TRBV5-5	.	.	TRBJ2-2	CASSRQGLVGTGELFF	TGTGCCAGCAGCCGTCAGGGGTTGGTTGGCACCGGGGAGCTGTTTTTT
TRBV11-3	TRBD2	.	TRBJ2-5	CASSLGPGLAGEETQYF	TGTGCCAGCAGCTTGGGGCCGGGACTAGCGGGAGAAGAGACCCAGTACTTC
TRBV7-6	TRBD1	.	TRBJ2-1	CASSYGTGNNEQFF	TGTGCCAGCAGCTACGGGACAGGGAACAATGAGCAGTTCTTC
TRBV7-9	.	.	TRBJ1-2	CASSRTGKGDYGYTF	TGTGCCAGCAGTCGTACAGGGAAAGGTGACTATGGCTACACCTTC
TRBV5-4	.	.	TRBJ2-1	CASSPDSTAEQFF	TGTGCCAGCAGCCCAGATTCAACAGCTGAGCAGTTCTTC
TRBV15	.	.	TRBJ1-3	CATSTPLRAAGNTIYF	TGTGCCACCAGCACGCCTCTGAGGGCAGCAGGAAACACCATATATTTT
TRBV19	.	.	TRBJ2-1	CASQFQGGRVHEQFF	TGTGCCAGTCAGTTTCAGGGGGGGCGAGTTCATGAGCAGTTCTTC
TRBV30	.	.	TRBJ2-7	CAWSVRGSWGSYEQYF	TGTGCCTGGAGTGTACGGGGTAGCTGGGGCTCCTACGAGCAGTACTTC
TRBV5-4	TRBD1	.	TRBJ1-3	CASSFGQDRGNTIYF	TGTGCCAGCAGCTTCGGACAGGACCGAGGAAACACCATATATTTT
TRBV28	TRBD2	.	TRBJ2-7	CASSLTGTSGVLGYF	TGTGCCAGCAGTTTAACCGGGACTAGCGGGGTACTAGGCTACTTC
TRBV7-2	TRBD2	.	TRBJ2-2	CASSPPGTSGTGELFF	TGTGCCAGCAGCCCCCCGGGGACTAGCGGCACCGGGGAGCTGTTTTTT
TRBV6-1	.	.	TRBJ1-5	CATLVGGVYQPQHF	TGTGCCACTCTAGTGGGGGGGGTTTATCAGCCCCAGCATTTT
TRBV9	.	.	TRBJ2-2	CASSPSSQTGELFF	TGTGCCAGCAGCCCAAGTAGCCAAACCGGGGAGCTGTTTTTT
TRBV19	TRBD1	.	TRBJ1-1	CASSSHSQGVRAFF	TGTGCCAGTAGTAGCCACTCCCAGGGGGTAAGGGCTTTCTTT
TRBV28	.	.	TRBJ2-2	CASSLGGAQRELFF	TGTGCCAGCAGTTTAGGAGGGGCGCAGAGGGAGCTGTTTTTT
TRBV5-6	TRBD2	.	TRBJ2-5	CASSLGGLAGQETQYF	TGTGCCAGCAGCTTAGGGGGACTAGCGGGGCAAGAGACCCAGTACTTC
TRBV5-4	.	.	TRBJ1-1	CASRRGDMNTEAFF	TGTGCCAGCAGGCGGGGGGACATGAACACTGAAGCTTTCTTT
TRBV7-8	TRBD2	.	TRBJ2-3	CASSYPLGSGGTTSTDTQYF	TGTGCCAGCAGCTACCCTCTGGGTAGCGGGGGCACCACTTCCACAGATACGCAGTATTTT
TRBV5-6	.	few	TRBJ1-4	CASSLGGRFEKLFF	TGTGCCAGCAGCTTGGGGGGCAGGTTTGAAAAACTGTTTTTT
TRBV11-2	.	.	TRBJ1-3	CASSEMGGLSGNTIYF	TGTGCCAGCAGCGAAATGGGGGGCTTGTCTGGAAACACCATATATTTT
TRBV28	TRBD2	.	TRBJ2-1	CASSPPDSGRAGIF	TGTGCCAGCAGTCCACCCGATAGCGGGAGGGCCGGGATCTTC
TRBV27	TRBD1	.	TRBJ1-2	CASSSRDRASDYGYTF	TGTGCCAGCAGTTCCCGAGACAGGGCGAGTGACTATGGCTACACCTTC
TRBV10-1	TRBD2	.	TRBJ2-1	CASSEGGGLTNEQFF	TGCGCCAGCAGTGAAGGCGGGGGGTTAACGAATGAGCAGTTCTTC
TRBV18	TRBD1	.	TRBJ2-4	CASSLPTGFPGNQYF	TGTGCCAGCTCACTACCGACAGGGTTTCCCGGAAACCAGTACTTC
TRBV7-9	.	few	TRBJ1-2	CASSLSAGGRNYGYTF	TGTGCCAGCAGCTTAAGCGCGGGGGGCCGTAACTATGGCTACACCTTC
TRBV10-1	TRBD1	.	TRBJ2-2	CASSEPQGQGIGTGELFF	TGCGCCAGCAGTGAGCCTCAGGGACAGGGGATTGGCACCGGGGAGCTGTTTTTT